This TCR beta chain originates from a study of shared clonotypes between healthy human individuals. This clone was detected many times. Antigen specificity is unknown. Study observations and caveats: Sampling used blood alone; tissue repertoires probably differ.

For sorted subsets, approximately 0.2 ug DNA per replicate equaled about 30,000 T cell genomes. Only in-frame clones appear in the TCRdb table, and some are missing; sequencing was by immunoSEQ multiplex PCR. This table has some 630,000 clones, around 72% appearing once. V shed 5 bases, J shed 7 bases, and the junction held 5 bases outside the gene matches. CDR3 length: 12 amino acids. Germline V lookup: CDR1 GTSNPN, CDR2 SVGIG (reference sequence). Sample: memory CD4+ T cells sorted from blood. Specified subset: CD45RA-negative fraction. The chain has TRBV30 and TRBJ1-5; the match to TRBD1 covers 7 bases. The TCR was taken from a woman in her 30s in good health. CDR3 residues: CAWDRDGQPQHF. CDR3 DNA: TGTGCCTGGGACAGGGACGGCCAGCCCCAGCATTTT.